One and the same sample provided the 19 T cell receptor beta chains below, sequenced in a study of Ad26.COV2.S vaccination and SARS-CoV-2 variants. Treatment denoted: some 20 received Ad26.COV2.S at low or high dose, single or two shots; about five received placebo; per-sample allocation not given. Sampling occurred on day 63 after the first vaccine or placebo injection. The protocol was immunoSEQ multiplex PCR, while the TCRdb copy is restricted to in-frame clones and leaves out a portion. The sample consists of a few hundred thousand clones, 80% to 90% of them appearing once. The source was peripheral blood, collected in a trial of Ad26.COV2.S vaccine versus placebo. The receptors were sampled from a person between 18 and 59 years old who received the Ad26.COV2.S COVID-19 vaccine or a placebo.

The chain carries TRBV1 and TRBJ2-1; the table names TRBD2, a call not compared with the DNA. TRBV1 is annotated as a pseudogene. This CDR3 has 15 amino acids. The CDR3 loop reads CTSSQGCGSLNEQFF. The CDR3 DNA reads TGCACCAGCAGCCAAGGGTGCGGGAGTCTAAATGAGCAGTTCTTC.

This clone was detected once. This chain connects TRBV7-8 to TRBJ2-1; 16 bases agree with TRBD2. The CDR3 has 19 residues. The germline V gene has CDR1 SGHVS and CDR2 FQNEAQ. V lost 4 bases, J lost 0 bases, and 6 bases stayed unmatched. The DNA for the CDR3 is TGTGCCAGCAGCTCTCCGGGACTAGCGGGAGGGCACTCCTACAATGAGCAGTTCTTC. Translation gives CASSSPGLAGGHSYNEQFF.

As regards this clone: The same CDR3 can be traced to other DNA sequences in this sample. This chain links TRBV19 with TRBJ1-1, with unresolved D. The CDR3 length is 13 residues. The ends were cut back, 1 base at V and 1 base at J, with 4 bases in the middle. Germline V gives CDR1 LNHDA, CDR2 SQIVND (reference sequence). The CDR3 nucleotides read TGTGCCAGTAGTATAGGAGGGAACACTGAAGCTTTCTTT. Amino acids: CASSIGGNTEAFF.

The CDR3 DNA reads TGTGCCAGCAGCTTAGGGTCAGCGGCGGAGACCCAGTACTTC. Translation gives CASSLGSAAETQYF. The chain carries TRBV7-2 and TRBJ2-5; the D gene is possibly TRBD2 (5 bases). Germline assignment: CDR1 SGHTA and CDR2 FQGNSA. This CDR3 is built from 14 residues. The V gene lost 1 base and the J gene lost 5 bases, with 11 bases spanning the gap.

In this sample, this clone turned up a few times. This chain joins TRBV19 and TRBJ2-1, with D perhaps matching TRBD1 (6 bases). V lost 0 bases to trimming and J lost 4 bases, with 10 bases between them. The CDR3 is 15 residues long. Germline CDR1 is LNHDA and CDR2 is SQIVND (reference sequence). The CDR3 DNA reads TGTGCCAGTAGTATAGAGGGACAAGCTTACAATGAGCAGTTCTTC. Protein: CASSIEGQAYNEQFF.

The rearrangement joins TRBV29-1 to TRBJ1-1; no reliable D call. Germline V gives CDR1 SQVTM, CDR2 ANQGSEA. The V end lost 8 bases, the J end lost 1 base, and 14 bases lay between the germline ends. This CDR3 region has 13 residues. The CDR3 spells CSPKERKNTEAFF. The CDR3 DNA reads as TGCAGCCCGAAGGAACGTAAGAACACTGAAGCTTTCTTT.

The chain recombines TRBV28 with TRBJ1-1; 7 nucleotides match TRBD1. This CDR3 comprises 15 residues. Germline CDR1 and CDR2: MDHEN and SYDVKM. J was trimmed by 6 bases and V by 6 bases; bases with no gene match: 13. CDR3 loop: CASRRQGGKASEAFF. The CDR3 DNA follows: TGTGCCAGCAGACGACAGGGTGGAAAGGCTTCTGAAGCTTTCTTT.

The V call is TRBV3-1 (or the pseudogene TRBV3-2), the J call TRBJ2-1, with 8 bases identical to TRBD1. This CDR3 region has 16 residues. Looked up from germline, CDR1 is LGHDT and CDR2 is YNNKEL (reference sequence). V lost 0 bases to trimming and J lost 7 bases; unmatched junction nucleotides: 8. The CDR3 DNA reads TGTGCCAGCAGCCAAGATGGGCAGGGGGCGGGAAATGAGCAGTTCTTC. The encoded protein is CASSQDGQGAGNEQFF.

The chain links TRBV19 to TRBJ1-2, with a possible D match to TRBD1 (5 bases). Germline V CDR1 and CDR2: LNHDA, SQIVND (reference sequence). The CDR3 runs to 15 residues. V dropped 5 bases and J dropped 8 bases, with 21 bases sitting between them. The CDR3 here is CASSARRAQGEGYTF. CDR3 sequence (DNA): TGTGCCAGTAGTGCCCGACGGGCGCAGGGCGAGGGCTACACCTTC.

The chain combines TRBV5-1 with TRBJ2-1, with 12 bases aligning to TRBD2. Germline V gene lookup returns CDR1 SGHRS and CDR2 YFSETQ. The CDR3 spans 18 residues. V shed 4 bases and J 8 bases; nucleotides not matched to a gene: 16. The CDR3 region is CASSRGLAGREFFDEQFF. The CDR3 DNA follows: TGCGCCAGCAGCCGAGGACTAGCGGGGAGGGAATTTTTTGATGAGCAGTTCTTC.

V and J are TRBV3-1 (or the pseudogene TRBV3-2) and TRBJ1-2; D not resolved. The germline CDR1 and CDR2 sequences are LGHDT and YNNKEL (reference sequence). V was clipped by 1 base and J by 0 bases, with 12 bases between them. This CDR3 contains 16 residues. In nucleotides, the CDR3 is TGTGCCAGCAGCCAAGGGGCAGGAACAACTAACTATGGCTACACCTTC. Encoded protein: CASSQGAGTTNYGYTF.

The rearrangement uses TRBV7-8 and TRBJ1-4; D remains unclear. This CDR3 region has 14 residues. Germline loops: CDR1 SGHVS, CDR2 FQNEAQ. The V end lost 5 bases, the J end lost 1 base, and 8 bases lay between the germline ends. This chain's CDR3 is CASSLRRTNEKLFF. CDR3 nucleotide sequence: TGTGCCAGCAGCCTGAGGAGAACTAATGAAAAACTGTTTTTT.

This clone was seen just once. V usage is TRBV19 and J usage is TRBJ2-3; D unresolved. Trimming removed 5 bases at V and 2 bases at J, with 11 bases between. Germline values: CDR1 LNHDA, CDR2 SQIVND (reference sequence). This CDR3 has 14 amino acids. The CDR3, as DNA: TGTGCCAGTAGTTACCGACGGCCCACAGATACGCAGTATTTT. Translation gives CASSYRRPTDTQYF.

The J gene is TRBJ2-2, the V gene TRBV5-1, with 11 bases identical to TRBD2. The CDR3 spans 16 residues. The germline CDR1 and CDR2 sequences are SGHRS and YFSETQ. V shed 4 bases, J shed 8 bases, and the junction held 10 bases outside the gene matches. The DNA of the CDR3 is TGCGCCAGCAGCCCTACACTAGCGGGGGTCGAGGGGGAGCTGTTTTTT. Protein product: CASSPTLAGVEGELFF.

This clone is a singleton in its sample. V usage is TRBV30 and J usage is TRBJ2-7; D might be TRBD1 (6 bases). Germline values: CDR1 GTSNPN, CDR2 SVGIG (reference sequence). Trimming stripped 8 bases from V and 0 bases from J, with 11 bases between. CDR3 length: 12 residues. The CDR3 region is CAVQGHSYEQYF. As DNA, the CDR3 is TGTGCCGTACAGGGCCACTCCTACGAGCAGTACTTC.

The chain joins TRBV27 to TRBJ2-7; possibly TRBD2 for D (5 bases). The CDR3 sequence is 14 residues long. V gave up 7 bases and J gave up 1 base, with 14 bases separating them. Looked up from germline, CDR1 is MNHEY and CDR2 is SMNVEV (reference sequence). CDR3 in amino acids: CASTRGLGSYEQYF. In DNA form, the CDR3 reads TGTGCCAGCACTCGAGGACTGGGTTCCTACGAGCAGTACTTC.

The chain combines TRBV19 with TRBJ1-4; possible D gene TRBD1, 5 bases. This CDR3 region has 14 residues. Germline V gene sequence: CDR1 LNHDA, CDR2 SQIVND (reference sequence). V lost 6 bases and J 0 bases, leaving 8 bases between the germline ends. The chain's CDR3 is CASRGVATNEKLFF. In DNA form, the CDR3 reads TGTGCCAGTAGGGGGGTAGCAACTAATGAAAAACTGTTTTTT.

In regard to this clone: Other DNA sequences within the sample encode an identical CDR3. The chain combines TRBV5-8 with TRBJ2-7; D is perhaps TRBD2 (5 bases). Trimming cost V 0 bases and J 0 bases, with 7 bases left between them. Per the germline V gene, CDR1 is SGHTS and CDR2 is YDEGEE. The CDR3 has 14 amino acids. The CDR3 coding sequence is TGTGCCAGCAGCTTGGGGGGAGTCTCCTACGAGCAGTACTTC. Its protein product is CASSLGGVSYEQYF.

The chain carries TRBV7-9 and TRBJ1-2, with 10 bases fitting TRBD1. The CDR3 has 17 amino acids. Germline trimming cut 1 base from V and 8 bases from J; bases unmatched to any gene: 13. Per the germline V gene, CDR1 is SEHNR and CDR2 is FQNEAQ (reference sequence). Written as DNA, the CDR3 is TGTGCCAGCAGCTTAGGCCCTAACCGGGACAGGGGCAGAGGCTACACCTTC. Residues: CASSLGPNRDRGRGYTF.